One sample yielded the 2 T cell receptor beta chains listed below, sequenced in a study of shared clonotypes between healthy human individuals. Only in-frame clones appear in the TCRdb table, and some are missing; sequencing was by immunoSEQ multiplex PCR. Of about 2.1 million clones in the sample, around 93% are singletons; the top ten hold under 2%. Terminally differentiated effector memory CD45RA+ cells were excluded by CCR7 positive selection of CD45RO-negative cells. Sequencing was performed on naive CD8+ T cells from PBMCs. These receptor sequences come from a man aged 18 to 29 in good health. Some clones in this sample may be carry-over from other donors' samples.

This clone has a single count. This sample includes further DNA sequences coding for the same CDR3. V and J are TRBV9 and TRBJ2-1; possibly TRBD2 for D (5 bases). Trimming removed 0 bases from V and 0 bases from J, with 7 bases in between. Germline CDR1 reads SGDLS; CDR2 reads YYNGEE. This CDR3 has 15 residues. The CDR3 loop is CASSVGGNSYNEQFF. The DNA of the CDR3 is TGTGCCAGCAGCGTAGGAGGGAACTCCTACAATGAGCAGTTCTTC.

V gene TRBV5-6 combines with J gene TRBJ2-1, with a weak D call TRBD1 (6 bases). Trimming took off 0 bases at V and 4 bases at J, with 8 bases between the two ends. This CDR3 has 14 amino acids. Germline-derived CDR1 and CDR2 are SGHDT and YYEEEE. The CDR3 coding sequence is TGTGCCAGCAGCTTGGGGACAGTATACAATGAGCAGTTCTTC. Its translation: CASSLGTVYNEQFF.